The rows below give T cell receptor beta chains drawn from one sample of a study of regulatory T cells in long-lasting Graves disease. Each CDR3 protein is one row after TCRdb ran MiXCR on the multiplex PCR reads. The data show some 250,000 distinct CDR3 sequences, with under 20% seen just once and roughly 15% held by the top ten. These data are also associated with another study on T cells in Graves' hyperthyroidism and ophthalmopathy.

The input for sequencing was peripheral blood mononuclear cells (PBMCs), taken at new diagnosis, from a patient treated with antithyroid drugs. The receptors derive from a young woman with Graves disease. Both conserved end residues are part of each CDR3. The order of the fields is D gene, clone size, V gene, J gene, CDR3 DNA, CDR3 protein. A D gene is named only where the DNA matches it firmly. For some rows the clone size is stated as once, few or many, or as a class when expanded; others skip it.

D gene: TRBD1; clone size: few; V gene: TRBV20-1; J gene: TRBJ2-2; CDR3 DNA: TGCAGTGTCCCGGGACAGGGATCCAGGACCGGGGAGCTGTTTTTT; CDR3 protein: CSVPGQGSRTGELFF
D gene: -; clone size: many; V gene: TRBV12-3/TRBV12-4; J gene: TRBJ1-1; CDR3 DNA: TGTGCCAGCAGTTTGGCGGGTTTAGGCGCTGAAGCTTTCTTT; CDR3 protein: CASSLAGLGAEAFF
D gene: -; clone size: few; V gene: TRBV29-1; J gene: TRBJ1-4; CDR3 DNA: TGCAGCGGTTACACTGCAACTAATGAAAAACTGTTTTTT; CDR3 protein: CSGYTATNEKLFF
D gene: TRBD2; clone size: few; V gene: TRBV5-1; J gene: TRBJ2-1; CDR3 DNA: TGCGCCAGCAGCTTGGCGCAGCGGGGGGATAACAATGAGCAGTTCTTC; CDR3 protein: CASSLAQRGDNNEQFF
D gene: -; clone size: many; V gene: TRBV27; J gene: TRBJ1-1; CDR3 DNA: TGTGCCAGCAGTTTATCGGTGGCGGTTGAGAGACCTGAAGCTTTCTTT; CDR3 protein: CASSLSVAVERPEAFF
D gene: TRBD2; clone size: few; V gene: TRBV14; J gene: TRBJ2-2; CDR3 DNA: TGTGCCAGCCGCCAGCGGGGCCCAAACACCGGGGGGCTGTTTTTT; CDR3 protein: CASRQRGPNTGGLFF
D gene: -; clone size: once; V gene: TRBV28; J gene: TRBJ1-5; CDR3 DNA: TGTGCCAGCAGTTTTGCCGGTTATAGCAATCAGCCCCAGCATTTT; CDR3 protein: CASSFAGYSNQPQHF
D gene: -; clone size: -; V gene: TRBV7-9; J gene: TRBJ1-1; CDR3 DNA: TGTGCGTCAGGGTTCGCTGAAGCTTTCTTT; CDR3 protein: CASGFAEAFF
D gene: TRBD2; clone size: few; V gene: TRBV20-1; J gene: TRBJ2-1; CDR3 DNA: TGCAGTGCTAGAGATAGGTGGACTAGCGGGGACAATGAGCAGTTCTTC; CDR3 protein: CSARDRWTSGDNEQFF
D gene: TRBD1; clone size: few; V gene: TRBV12-3/TRBV12-4; J gene: TRBJ1-2; CDR3 DNA: TGTGCCAGCAGTTCGAAACAGGGGCAGCCTTACTATGGCTACACCTTC; CDR3 protein: CASSSKQGQPYYGYTF